The 19 T cell receptor beta chains given below trace back to one sample, sequenced in a study of blood T cell repertoires in COVID-19. Assay: immunoSEQ multiplex PCR; the TCRdb copy retains only in-frame clones and omits some. The repertoire holds roughly 220,000 clones, with around four fifths as singletons. Sequenced input: PBMCs or T cells enriched from blood (not recorded which). These receptors were obtained from a man aged 35 to 55 who had recovered from COVID-19.

This CDR3 reads CASSHSGDQPQHF. The CDR3 DNA follows: TGTGCCAGCAGCCATTCGGGGGACCAGCCCCAGCATTTT. V gene TRBV3-1 (or the pseudogene TRBV3-2) combines with J gene TRBJ1-5, with D possibly being TRBD1 (5 bases). V lost 3 bases and J lost 7, with 10 bases in between. The CDR3 totals 13 residues. Germline V CDR1 and CDR2: LGHDT, YNNKEL (reference sequence).

This clone has a handful of counts. The V call is TRBV25-1, the J call TRBJ1-6; 7 nucleotides match TRBD1. The CDR3 contains 13 residues. J lost 7 bases, V lost 8 bases, and 5 bases had no gene match. Germline CDR1 and CDR2: MGHDK and SYGVNS. DNA for the CDR3: TGTGCCAGCGGACAGGTCCTCAATTCACCCCTCCACTTT. Translation gives CASGQVLNSPLHF.

This clone was seen once. The chain links TRBV5-5 to TRBJ2-7, with D unclear. Germline values: CDR1 SGHKS, CDR2 YYEKEE (reference sequence). The CDR3 sequence is 11 residues long. V lost 4 bases to trimming and J lost 3 bases, with 5 bases between them. CDR3 nucleotide sequence: TGTGCCAGCAGCCTAATCTACGAGCAGTACTTC. Its protein is CASSLIYEQYF.

The rearrangement links TRBV7-8 to TRBJ1-1, with D unresolved. Germline values: CDR1 SGHVS, CDR2 FQNEAQ. Trimming took 6 bases from V and 4 from J, leaving 12 bases between them. The CDR3 is 13 amino acids. The CDR3 sequence: CASSLSRGTEAFF. CDR3 DNA sequence: TGTGCCAGCAGTTTGAGTCGGGGCACTGAAGCTTTCTTT.

V and J are TRBV10-3 and TRBJ1-5, with D perhaps matching TRBD1 (6 bases). The CDR3 totals 13 residues. V lost 10 bases, J lost 0 bases, and 10 bases lay in between. Germline CDR1 reads ENHRY; CDR2 reads SYGVKD. The CDR3 loop reads CATRDNSNQPQHF. CDR3 DNA: TGTGCCACCCGGGACAATAGCAATCAGCCCCAGCATTTT.

The chain recombines TRBV24-1 with TRBJ2-7; 12 nucleotides match TRBD2. Losses at the gene ends were 3 bases for V and 2 bases for J; bases not matched to a gene: 1. This CDR3 spans 15 amino acids. Per the germline V gene, CDR1 is KGHDR and CDR2 is SFDVKD. CDR3 in amino acids: CATSDPSGRAYEQYF. The CDR3 DNA reads as TGTGCCACCAGTGATCCTAGCGGGAGGGCCTACGAGCAGTACTTC.

The CDR3 here is CASSSPVGGGPYNEQFF. Here the CDR3 DNA reads TGTGCCAGCAGCTCCCCTGTTGGGGGGGGCCCCTACAATGAGCAGTTCTTC. This chain connects TRBV9 to TRBJ2-1; weak D call: TRBD2 (7 bases). V was trimmed by 4 bases and J by 2 bases, leaving 19 bases between them. The CDR3 is 17 amino acids. Germline CDR1 reads SGDLS; CDR2 reads YYNGEE. The full variable domain, its missing parts supplied by reference TRBV9 and TRBJ2-1, is DSGVTQTPKHLITATGQRVTLRCSPRSGDLSVYWYQQSLDQGLQFLIQYYNGEERAKGNILERFSAQQFPDLHSELNLSSLELGDSALYFCASSSPVGGGPYNEQFFGPGTRLTVL.

The V and J genes are TRBV28 and TRBJ2-7; TRBD2 matches at 10 bases. J was trimmed by 6 bases and V by 7 bases; bases with no gene match: 6. The germline CDR1 and CDR2 sequences are MDHEN and SYDVKM. The CDR3 contains 13 residues. The CDR3 here is CASTLTSGAEQYF. In nucleotides, the CDR3 is TGTGCCAGCACTCTCACTAGCGGGGCCGAGCAGTACTTC.

The chain uses TRBV30 and TRBJ1-6; D is undetermined. This CDR3 has 14 residues. CDR1 is GTSNPN and CDR2 is SVGIG in the germline V gene (reference sequence). Trimming cost V 2 bases and J 7 bases, with 12 bases left between them. The CDR3 DNA reads TGTGCCTGGAGTATGACTGACCTGAATTCACCCCTCCACTTT. Protein sequence: CAWSMTDLNSPLHF.

The chain employs TRBV4-1 and TRBJ1-4; 8 bases fit TRBD1. With V trimmed by 4 bases and J by 4 bases, 5 bases remained unmatched. Germline lookup yields CDR1 MGHRA and CDR2 YSYEKL. There are 15 residues in the CDR3. CDR3 sequence (DNA): TGCGCCAGCAGCCCATCGGGACAGGATAATGAAAAACTGTTTTTT. Residues: CASSPSGQDNEKLFF.

The chain combines TRBV4-1 with TRBJ2-7, with TRBD1 matching over 8 bases. The CDR3 contains 14 residues. V trimming: 2 bases; J trimming: 4 bases; junction bases outside the gene matches: 4. CDR1 is MGHRA, CDR2 YSYEKL, per germline. The CDR3 sequence: CASSQPGQGYEQYF. The CDR3 bases are TGCGCCAGCAGCCAACCAGGACAGGGATACGAGCAGTACTTC.

The CDR3 nucleotides read TGTGCCAGTAGGCCAGGCCGGGACAGGGGGCCGAATTACTATGGCTACACCTTC. The encoded protein is CASRPGRDRGPNYYGYTF. The V gene is TRBV19, the J gene TRBJ1-2, with 12 bases that match TRBD1. This CDR3 is 18 amino acids long. V lost 6 bases, J lost 3 bases, and 14 bases stayed unmatched. Germline V lookup: CDR1 LNHDA, CDR2 SQIVND (reference sequence). The variable domain in full, completed from reference TRBV19 and TRBJ1-2, reads DGGITQSPKYLFRKEGQNVTLSCEQNLNHDAMYWYRQDPGQGLRLIYYSQIVNDFQKGDIAEGYSVSREKKESFPLTVTSAQKNPTAFYLCASRPGRDRGPNYYGYTFGSGTRLTVV.

V is TRBV7-2 and J is TRBJ1-5; perhaps TRBD1 as D (5 bases). The germline gives CDR1 SGHTA, CDR2 FQGNSA. Trimming took off 1 base at V and 6 bases at J, with 19 bases between the two ends. The CDR3 is 17 amino acids. The CDR3 DNA reads as TGTGCCAGCAGCTTAGTAGGGTCAGGGCCAGGCCGTCAGCCCCAGCATTTT. It specifies CASSLVGSGPGRQPQHF.

The chain links TRBV10-3 to TRBJ2-1, with TRBD2 matching over 7 bases. V was pared by 11 bases and J by 2 bases, with 3 bases of the junction left unmatched. Per the germline V gene, CDR1 is ENHRY and CDR2 is SYGVKD. CDR3 size: 12 residues. The CDR3 reads CAGGTTYNEQFF. The CDR3 DNA is TGTGCCGGCGGGACTACCTACAATGAGCAGTTCTTC.

The chain links TRBV27 to TRBJ1-1; possible D gene TRBD1, 5 bases. Per germline, CDR1 MNHEY and CDR2 SMNVEV (reference sequence). The length of the CDR3 is 15 residues. Trimming removed 4 bases at V and 0 bases at J, with 12 bases between. CDR3 nucleotides: TGTGCCAGCAGTTATACAGGTGCCATGAACACTGAAGCTTTCTTT. Translated, it gives CASSYTGAMNTEAFF.

The chain has TRBV6-5 and TRBJ1-5; D is unclear. Per germline, CDR1 MNHEY and CDR2 SVGAGI. V was cut by 4 bases and J by 3 bases, with 7 bases left in between. This CDR3 spans 13 amino acids. In DNA, the CDR3 is TGTGCCAGCAGTTTAGCGGTCAATCAGCCCCAGCATTTT. Protein sequence: CASSLAVNQPQHF.

This clone was seen a few times. V gene TRBV5-4 combines with J gene TRBJ1-3; 7 bases align to TRBD1. With V trimmed by 2 bases and J by 4 bases, 3 bases remained unmatched. In germline, CDR1 is SGHNT, CDR2 YYREEE (reference sequence). This CDR3 contains 14 residues. In nucleotides, the CDR3 is TGTGCCAGCAGCTTTGACAGGGAGGGAAACACCATATATTTT. Amino acid sequence: CASSFDREGNTIYF. The full variable domain, completed using reference TRBV5-4 and TRBJ1-3, is ETGVTQSPTHLIKTRGQQVTLRCSSQSGHNTVSWYQQALGQGPQFIFQYYREEENGRGNFPPRFSGLQFPNYSSELNVNALELDDSALYLCASSFDREGNTIYFGEGSWLTVV.

This clone has more than one count but fewer than ten. The chain couples TRBV7-2 to TRBJ1-5; unclear D gene. Trimming stripped 5 bases from V and 2 bases from J, with 10 bases between. Germline-derived CDR1 and CDR2 are SGHTA and FQGNSA. CDR3 length: 14 amino acids. DNA of the CDR3: TGTGCCAGCAGCCCTTGGTCGGGCAATCAGCCCCAGCATTTT. Encoded protein: CASSPWSGNQPQHF. Full variable domain (rest looked up from reference TRBV7-2 and TRBJ1-5): GAGVSQSPSNKVTEKGKDVELRCDPISGHTALYWYRQSLGQGLEFLIYFQGNSAPDKSGLPSDRFSAERTGGSVSTLTIQRTQQEDSAVYLCASSPWSGNQPQHFGDGTRLSIL.

CDR3 sequence reads: CATRTSGSFYEQYF. CDR3 coding DNA: TGTGCCACCAGGACTAGCGGGAGTTTCTACGAGCAGTACTTC. The chain couples TRBV15 to TRBJ2-7, with 12 bases that match TRBD2. Germline CDR1 and CDR2: LNHNV and YYDKDF (reference sequence). V was pared by 6 bases and J by 3 bases, with 3 bases of the junction left unmatched. CDR3 length: 14 amino acids.